In its sample, the clone carrying this T cell receptor beta chain was seen once. No antigen is known for it. Germline CDR1 reads SGHRS; CDR2 reads YFSETQ. This CDR3 region has 15 residues. V shed 1 base and J shed 3 bases, with 13 bases lying between them. The data were obtained in a study of somatic mutations in cytotoxic T cells in rheumatoid arthritis. Study-level findings and limits: Among around 71 patients, about eight showed a largest CD8+ clone that surpassed 20% of CD8+ cells. An increase in CD8+ clonality with age was seen in rheumatoid arthritis patients but not in healthy controls.

Here immunoSEQ multiplex PCR was the method, and the copy in TCRdb shows in-frame clones only, minus some. The data show about 20,000 clones, 86% seen once. Buffy coats from blood donors, median age roughly 57 years (range about 21-70), over 45% female, served as healthy controls. The TCR originated in a man aged 40-50 years in good health. V gene TRBV5-1 combines with J gene TRBJ1-1, with D possibly TRBD1 on 5 matching bases. Sequenced input: CD8+ T cells sorted from blood. The chain's CDR3 is CASSLWGSLDTEAFF. Written as DNA, the CDR3 is TGCGCCAGCAGCTTGTGGGGCAGCCTAGACACTGAAGCTTTCTTT.